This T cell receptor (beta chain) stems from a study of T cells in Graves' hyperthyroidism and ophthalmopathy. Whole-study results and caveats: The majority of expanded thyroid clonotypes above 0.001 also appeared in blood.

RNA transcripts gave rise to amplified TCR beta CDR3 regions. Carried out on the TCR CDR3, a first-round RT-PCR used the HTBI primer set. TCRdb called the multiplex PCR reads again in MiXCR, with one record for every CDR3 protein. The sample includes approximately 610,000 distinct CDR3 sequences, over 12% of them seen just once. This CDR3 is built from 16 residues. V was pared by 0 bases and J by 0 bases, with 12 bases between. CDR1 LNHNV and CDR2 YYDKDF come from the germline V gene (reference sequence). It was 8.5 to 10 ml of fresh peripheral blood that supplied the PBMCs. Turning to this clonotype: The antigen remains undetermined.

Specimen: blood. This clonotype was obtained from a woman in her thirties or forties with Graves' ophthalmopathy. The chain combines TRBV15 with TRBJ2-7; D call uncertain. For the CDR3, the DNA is TGTGCCACCAGCAGAGAGGGTCGGCCTTACTCCTACGAGCAGTACTTC. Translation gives CATSREGRPYSYEQYF. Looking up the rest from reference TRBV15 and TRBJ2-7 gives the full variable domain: DAMVIQNPRYQVTQFGKPVTLSCSQTLNHNVMYWYQQKSSQAPKLLFHYYDKDFNNEADTPDNFQSRRPNTSFCFLDIRSPGLGDTAMYLCATSREGRPYSYEQYFGPGTRLTVT.